This T cell receptor beta chain derives from a study of cytomegalovirus exposure and HLA in healthy donors. General study points: Earlier findings revealed that most TCR beta V segments proved productive either about 90% or about 30% of the time. Later analysis demonstrated an association between a missense DCLRE1C variant and TCR beta V- and J-gene trimming.

CDR1 and CDR2 (germline): MNHNY, SVGAGI (reference sequence). V lost 6 bases and J lost 5, with 12 bases in between. This CDR3 spans 13 amino acids. On this clone: The target antigen is unknown.

The primer mix had 60 Vbeta and 13 Jbeta primers. Here immunoSEQ multiplex PCR was the method, and the copy in TCRdb shows in-frame clones only, minus some. The repertoire has roughly 130,000 clones, around four fifths of them found once; the top ten carry approximately 0.93%. The TCR comes from a human donor in good health. The chain is built from TRBV6-6 and TRBJ2-3, with a weak D call TRBD2 (6 bases). The specimen sequenced was PBMCs. The CDR3 protein is CASRRRVKDTQYF. The CDR3 region has the DNA TGTGCCAGCAGGCGGAGGGTCAAAGATACGCAGTATTTT.